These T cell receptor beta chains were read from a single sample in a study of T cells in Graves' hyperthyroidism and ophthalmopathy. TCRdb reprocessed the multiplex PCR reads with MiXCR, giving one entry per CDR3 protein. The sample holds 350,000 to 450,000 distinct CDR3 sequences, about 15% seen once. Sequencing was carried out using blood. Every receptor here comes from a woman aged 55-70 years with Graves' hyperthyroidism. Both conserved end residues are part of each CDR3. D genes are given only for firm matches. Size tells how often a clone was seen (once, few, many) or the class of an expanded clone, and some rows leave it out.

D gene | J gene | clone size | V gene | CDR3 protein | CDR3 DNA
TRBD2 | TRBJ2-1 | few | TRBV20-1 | CSARDLLAGGSNSYNEQFF | TGCAGTGCTAGAGATTTGCTAGCGGGAGGGTCCAACTCCTACAATGAGCAGTTCTTC
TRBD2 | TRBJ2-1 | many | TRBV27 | CASRGTSTDEQFF | TGTGCCAGCAGAGGGACTAGCACGGATGAGCAGTTCTTC
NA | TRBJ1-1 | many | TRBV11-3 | CASSSMGSRNSEAFF | TGTGCCAGCAGCTCAATGGGTTCCCGGAATAGTGAAGCTTTCTTT
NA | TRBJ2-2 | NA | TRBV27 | CASTQGPYTGELFF | TGTGCCAGCACCCAGGGACCTTACACCGGGGAGCTGTTTTTT
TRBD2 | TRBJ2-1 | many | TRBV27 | CASSPTLTSAYNEQFF | TGTGCCAGCAGTCCGACCCTGACTAGCGCCTACAATGAGCAGTTCTTC
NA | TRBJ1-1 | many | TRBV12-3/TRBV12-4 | CASSIRDIPMNTEAFF | TGTGCCAGCAGCATCCGGGACATACCCATGAACACTGAAGCTTTCTTT
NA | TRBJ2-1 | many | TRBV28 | CASSGRPHNEQFF | TGTGCCAGCAGTGGCCGGCCACACAATGAGCAGTTCTTC
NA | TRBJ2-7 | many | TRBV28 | CASRPGQASGATDF | TGTGCCAGCAGGCCCGGACAGGCTTCGGGGGCGACAGACTTC
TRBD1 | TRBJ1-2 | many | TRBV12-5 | CASGTDRANYGYTF | TGTGCTAGTGGCACGGACAGGGCAAACTATGGCTACACCTTC
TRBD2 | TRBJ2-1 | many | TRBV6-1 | CASRVSGSVSEQFF | TGTGCCAGCAGGGTTAGCGGGAGTGTTTCTGAGCAGTTCTTC
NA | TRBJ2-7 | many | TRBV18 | CASSTQGTYEQYF | TGTGCCAGCTCGACGCAGGGGACCTACGAGCAGTACTTC
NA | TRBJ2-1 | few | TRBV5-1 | CASNLGGGSSYNEQFF | TGCGCCAGCAACTTGGGTGGGGGGAGCTCCTACAATGAGCAGTTCTTC
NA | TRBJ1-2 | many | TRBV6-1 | CASSEWGRGCYTF | TGTGCCAGCAGTGAATGGGGGAGGGGGTGCTACACCTTC
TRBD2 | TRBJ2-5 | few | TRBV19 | CASKSGRVQETQYF | TGTGCCAGTAAATCAGGGAGGGTGCAAGAGACCCAGTACTTC
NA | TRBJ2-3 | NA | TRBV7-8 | CASSQGLLLTDTQYF | TGTGCCAGCAGCCAAGGCCTTCTTTTGACAGATACGCAGTATTTT
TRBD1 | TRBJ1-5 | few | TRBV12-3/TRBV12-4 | CASCYRDSNQPQHF | TGTGCCAGCTGCTACCGGGACAGTAATCAGCCCCAGCATTTT
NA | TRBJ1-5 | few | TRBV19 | CASSIKQALSNQPQHF | TGTGCCAGTAGTATAAAACAGGCTTTGAGCAATCAGCCCCAGCATTTT
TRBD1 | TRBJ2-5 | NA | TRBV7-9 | CASSIGTGEETQYF | TGTGCCAGCAGCATCGGGACAGGGGAAGAGACCCAGTACTTC
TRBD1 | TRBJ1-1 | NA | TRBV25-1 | CASSDEGARWTEAFF | TGTGCCAGCAGTGACGAGGGGGCGCGGTGGACTGAAGCTTTCTTT
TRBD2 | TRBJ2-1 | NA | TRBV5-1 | CASSFSPVAGGSNEQFF | TGCGCCAGCAGCTTTAGCCCGGTAGCGGGAGGGAGTAATGAGCAGTTCTTC
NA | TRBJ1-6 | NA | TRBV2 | CASSLTSSYNSPLHF | TGTGCCAGCAGTTTGACCAGCTCCTATAATTCACCCCTCCACTTT
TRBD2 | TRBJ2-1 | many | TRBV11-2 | CASSLLAPGTKDYEQFF | TGTGCCAGCAGCTTATTAGCGCCCGGGACTAAGGATTATGAGCAGTTCTTC
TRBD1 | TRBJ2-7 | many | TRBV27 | CASVLSGQGSYEQYF | TGTGCCAGCGTCTTGTCTGGACAGGGGTCCTACGAGCAGTACTTC
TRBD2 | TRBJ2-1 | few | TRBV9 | CASSPTSGRAFHEQFF | TGTGCCAGCAGCCCCACTAGCGGGAGGGCCTTCCATGAGCAGTTCTTC
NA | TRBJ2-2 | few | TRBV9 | CASSPRTLRNTGELFF | TGTGCCAGCAGCCCACGGACTCTTAGAAACACCGGGGAGCTGTTTTTT
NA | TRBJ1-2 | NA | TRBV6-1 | CASRAPGGSGYTF | TGTGCCAGCAGGGCCCCGGGGGGGAGTGGCTACACCTTC
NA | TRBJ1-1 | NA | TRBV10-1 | CATMNTEAFF | TGCGCCACAATGAACACTGAAGCTTTCTTT
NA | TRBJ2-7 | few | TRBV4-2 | CASSQEFTAEQYF | TGTGCCAGCAGCCAAGAGTTCACCGCCGAGCAGTACTTC
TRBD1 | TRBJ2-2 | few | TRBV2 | CASRGDRVPGEPFF | TGTGCCAGCAGGGGGGACAGGGTCCCCGGGGAGCCGTTTTTT